This T cell receptor (beta chain) emerged from a study of STAT5B mutations in CD4+ large granular lymphocyte leukemia. Study summary: Healthy donors showed HLA-associated enrichment of the CDR3 'QG' motif.

Germline CDR1 and CDR2: SEHNR and FQNEAQ (reference sequence). This CDR3 comprises 14 residues. The V and J ends lost 5 bases and 9 bases respectively, with 17 bases between them. Comments on this clone: What it binds is unknown.

Profiled with immunoSEQ multiplex PCR; TCRdb holds only in-frame clones, not every one. The profile shows about 38,000 clones, about four fifths of them singletons. Broader study findings: TRBV06-family usage was enriched in top patient clones (8/27) versus controls (2/35).

This sequence joins TRBV7-9 and TRBJ1-5, with D hard to call. Sequencing was carried out using CD4+ T cells from blood buffy coats. The source of this sequence is a human donor in good health. CDR3 sequence: CASSHDITEGPQHF. The CDR3 DNA follows: TGTGCCAGCAGCCACGACATCACCGAAGGGCCCCAGCATTTT.